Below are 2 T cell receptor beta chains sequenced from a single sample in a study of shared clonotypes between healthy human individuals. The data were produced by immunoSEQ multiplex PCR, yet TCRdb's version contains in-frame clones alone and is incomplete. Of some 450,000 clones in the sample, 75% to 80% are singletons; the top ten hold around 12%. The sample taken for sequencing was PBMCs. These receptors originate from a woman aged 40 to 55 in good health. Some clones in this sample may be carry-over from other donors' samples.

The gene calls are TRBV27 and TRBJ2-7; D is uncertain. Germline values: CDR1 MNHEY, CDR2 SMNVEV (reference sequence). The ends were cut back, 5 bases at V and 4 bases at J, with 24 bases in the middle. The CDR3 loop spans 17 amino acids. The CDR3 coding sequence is TGTGCCAGCAGTCCCCTTTATGTTTCAGGCACCAAGTACGAGCAGTACTTC. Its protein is CASSPLYVSGTKYEQYF.

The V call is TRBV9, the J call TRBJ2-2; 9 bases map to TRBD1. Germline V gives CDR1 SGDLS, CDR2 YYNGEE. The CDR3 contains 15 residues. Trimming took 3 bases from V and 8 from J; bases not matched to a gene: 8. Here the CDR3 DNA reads TGTGCCAGCAGCGACCCGGACAGGGGTGCGGGGGAGCTGTTTTTT. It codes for CASSDPDRGAGELFF.